This T cell receptor (beta chain) stems from a study of blood T cell repertoires in COVID-19. Here immunoSEQ multiplex PCR was the method, and the copy in TCRdb shows in-frame clones only, minus some. The table records more than 60,000 clones, over 75% of them present only once. The specimen was peripheral blood. This clonotype was sampled from a human donor in a cohort sampled during active COVID-19.

CDR3 amino acids: CASSQGQGGMKQFF. The CDR3 DNA is TGTGCCAGCAGCCAAGGGCAGGGAGGAATGAAGCAGTTCTTC. The chain couples TRBV3-1 (or the pseudogene TRBV3-2) to TRBJ2-1; D perhaps matches TRBD2 (6 bases). The germline CDR1 and CDR2 sequences are LGHDT and YNNKEL (reference sequence). The V and J ends lost 1 base and 11 bases respectively, with 15 bases between them. The CDR3 contains 14 residues.